This T cell receptor (beta chain) was recorded in a study of OX40 agonist ivuxolimab in advanced cancers. On this clone itself: The identical CDR3 is also encoded by other nucleotide sequences in the sample.

Here immunoSEQ multiplex PCR was the method, and the copy in TCRdb shows in-frame clones only, minus some. The sample has about 35,000 clones; roughly 84% are singletons. Germline-derived CDR1 and CDR2 are MNHEY and SMNVEV (reference sequence). The length of the CDR3 is 15 residues. Trimming took 6 bases from V and 1 from J; bases not matched to a gene: 6. The chain is built from TRBV27 and TRBJ2-7, with 10 positions matching TRBD2. The sequence derives from an adult with an advanced solid tumor such as melanoma, head and neck, liver or kidney cancer. The material sequenced was CD4+ or CD8+ T cells sorted from blood, taken in a trial of the OX40 agonist ivuxolimab. The CDR3 spells CASSLAGVESYEQYF. In DNA, the CDR3 is TGTGCCAGCAGCCTAGCGGGAGTAGAATCCTACGAGCAGTACTTC.